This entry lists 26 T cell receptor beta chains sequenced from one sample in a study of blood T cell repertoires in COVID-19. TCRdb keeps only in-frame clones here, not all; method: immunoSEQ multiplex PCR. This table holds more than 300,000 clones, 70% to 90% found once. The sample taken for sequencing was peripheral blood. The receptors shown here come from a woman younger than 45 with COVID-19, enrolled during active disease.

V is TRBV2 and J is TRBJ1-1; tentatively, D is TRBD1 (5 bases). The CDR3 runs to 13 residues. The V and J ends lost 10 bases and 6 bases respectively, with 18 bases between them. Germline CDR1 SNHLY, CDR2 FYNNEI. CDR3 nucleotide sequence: TGTGCCACCAGCGGATCAGGGTACCCTGAAGCTTTCTTT. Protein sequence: CATSGSGYPEAFF.

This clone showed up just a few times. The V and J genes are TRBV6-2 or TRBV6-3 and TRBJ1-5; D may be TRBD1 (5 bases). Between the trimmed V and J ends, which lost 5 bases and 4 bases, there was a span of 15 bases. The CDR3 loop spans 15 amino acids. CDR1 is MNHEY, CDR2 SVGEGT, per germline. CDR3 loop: CASSGIRVENQPQHF. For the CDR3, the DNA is TGTGCCAGCAGTGGTATCAGGGTAGAGAATCAGCCCCAGCATTTT.

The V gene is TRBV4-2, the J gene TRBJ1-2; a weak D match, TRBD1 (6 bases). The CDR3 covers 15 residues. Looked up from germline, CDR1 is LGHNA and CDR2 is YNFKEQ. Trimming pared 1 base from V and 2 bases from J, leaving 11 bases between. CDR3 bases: TGTGCCAGCAGCCAAGCCCTCCAGGGGAACTATGGCTACACCTTC. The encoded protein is CASSQALQGNYGYTF.

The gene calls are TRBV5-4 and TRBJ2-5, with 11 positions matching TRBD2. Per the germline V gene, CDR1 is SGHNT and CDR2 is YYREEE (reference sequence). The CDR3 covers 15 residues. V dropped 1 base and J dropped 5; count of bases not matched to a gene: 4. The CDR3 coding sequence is TGTGCCAGCAGCTTGACTAGCGGGAGTCGGGAGACCCAGTACTTC. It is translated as CASSLTSGSRETQYF.

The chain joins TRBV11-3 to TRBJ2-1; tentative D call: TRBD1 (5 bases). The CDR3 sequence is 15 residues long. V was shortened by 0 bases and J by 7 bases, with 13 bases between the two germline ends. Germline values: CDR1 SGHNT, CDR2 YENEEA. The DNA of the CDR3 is TGTGCCAGCAGCTTAGATAGCCAGGGCTTAAATGAGCAGTTCTTC. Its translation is CASSLDSQGLNEQFF.

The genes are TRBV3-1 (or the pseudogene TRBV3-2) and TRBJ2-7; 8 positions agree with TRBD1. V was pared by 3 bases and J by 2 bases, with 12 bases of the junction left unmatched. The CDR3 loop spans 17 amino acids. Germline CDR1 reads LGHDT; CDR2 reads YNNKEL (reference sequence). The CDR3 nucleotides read TGTGCCAGCAGCCACCACCCCCGACAGGGGAGGACCTACGAGCAGTACTTC. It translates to CASSHHPRQGRTYEQYF.

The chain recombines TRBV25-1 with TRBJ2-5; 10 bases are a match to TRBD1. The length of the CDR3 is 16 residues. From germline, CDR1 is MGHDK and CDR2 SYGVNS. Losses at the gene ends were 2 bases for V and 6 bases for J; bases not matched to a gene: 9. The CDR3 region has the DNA TGTGCCAGCAGTGAAGTCGACAGGGGGCGACTAAAGACCCAGTACTTC. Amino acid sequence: CASSEVDRGRLKTQYF.

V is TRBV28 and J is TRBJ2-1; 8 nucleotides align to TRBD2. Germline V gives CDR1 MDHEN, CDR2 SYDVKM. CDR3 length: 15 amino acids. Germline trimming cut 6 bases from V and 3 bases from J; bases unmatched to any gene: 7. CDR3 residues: CASRGLAGLYNEQFF. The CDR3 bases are TGTGCCAGCAGGGGATTAGCGGGACTCTACAATGAGCAGTTCTTC.

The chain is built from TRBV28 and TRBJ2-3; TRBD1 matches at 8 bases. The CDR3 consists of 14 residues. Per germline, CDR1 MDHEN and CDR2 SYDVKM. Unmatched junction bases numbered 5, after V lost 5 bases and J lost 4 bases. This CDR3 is CASSHLRGPDTQYF. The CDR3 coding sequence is TGTGCCAGCAGTCACCTCAGGGGGCCAGATACGCAGTATTTT.

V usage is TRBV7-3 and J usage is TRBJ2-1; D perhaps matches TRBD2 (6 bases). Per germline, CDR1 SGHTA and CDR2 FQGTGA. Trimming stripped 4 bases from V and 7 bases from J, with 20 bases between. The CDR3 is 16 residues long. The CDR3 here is CASSSGPGEVINEQFF. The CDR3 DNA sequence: TGTGCCAGCAGCTCAGGACCCGGGGAGGTGATTAATGAGCAGTTCTTC.

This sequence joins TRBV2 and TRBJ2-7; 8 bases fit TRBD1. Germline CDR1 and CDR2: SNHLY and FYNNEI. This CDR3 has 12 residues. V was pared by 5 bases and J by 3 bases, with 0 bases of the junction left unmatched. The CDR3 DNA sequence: TGTGCCAGCAGTACAGGGGGCTACGAGCAGTACTTC. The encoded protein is CASSTGGYEQYF.

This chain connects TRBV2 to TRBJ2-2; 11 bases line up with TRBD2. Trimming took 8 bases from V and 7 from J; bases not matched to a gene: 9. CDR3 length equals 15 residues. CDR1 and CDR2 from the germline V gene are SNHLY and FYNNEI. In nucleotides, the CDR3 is TGTGCCAGCCGTTTACTAGCGGGAGAGGTCGGGGAGCTGTTTTTT. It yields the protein CASRLLAGEVGELFF. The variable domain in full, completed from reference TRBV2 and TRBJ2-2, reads EPEVTQTPSHQVTQMGQEVILRCVPISNHLYFYWYRQILGQKVEFLVSFYNNEISEKSEIFDDQFSVERPDGSNFTLKIRSTKLEDSAMYFCASRLLAGEVGELFFGEGSRLTVL.

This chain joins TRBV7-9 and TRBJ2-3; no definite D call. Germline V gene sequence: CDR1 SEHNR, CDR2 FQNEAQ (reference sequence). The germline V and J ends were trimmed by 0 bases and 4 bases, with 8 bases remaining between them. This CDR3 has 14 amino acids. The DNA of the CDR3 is TGTGCCAGCAGCTTAGCCACAGCATCAGATACGCAGTATTTT. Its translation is CASSLATASDTQYF.

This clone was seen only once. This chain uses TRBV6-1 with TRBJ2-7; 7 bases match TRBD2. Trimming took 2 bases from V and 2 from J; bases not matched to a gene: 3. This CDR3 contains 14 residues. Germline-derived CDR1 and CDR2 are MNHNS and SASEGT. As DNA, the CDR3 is TGTGCCAGCAGTGAATCCGGACTAGCCTACGAGCAGTACTTC. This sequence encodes CASSESGLAYEQYF.

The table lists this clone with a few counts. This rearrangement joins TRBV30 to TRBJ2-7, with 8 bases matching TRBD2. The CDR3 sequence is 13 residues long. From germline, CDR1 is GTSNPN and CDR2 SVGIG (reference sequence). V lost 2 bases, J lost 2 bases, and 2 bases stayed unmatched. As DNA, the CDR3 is TGTGCCTGGAGTCGACTAGCGACCTACGAGCAGTACTTC. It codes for CAWSRLATYEQYF.

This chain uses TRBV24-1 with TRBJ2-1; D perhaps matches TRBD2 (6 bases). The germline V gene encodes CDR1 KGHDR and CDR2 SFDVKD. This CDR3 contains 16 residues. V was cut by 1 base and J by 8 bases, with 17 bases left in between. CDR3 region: CATSDLARDARDEQFF. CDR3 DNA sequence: TGTGCCACCAGTGATTTAGCGCGGGACGCTCGGGATGAGCAGTTCTTC.

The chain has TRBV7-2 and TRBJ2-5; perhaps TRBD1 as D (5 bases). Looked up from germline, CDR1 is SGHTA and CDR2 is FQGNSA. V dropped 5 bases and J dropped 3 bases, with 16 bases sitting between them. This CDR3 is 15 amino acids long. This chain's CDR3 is CASSARDSREETQYF. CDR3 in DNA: TGTGCCAGCAGCGCCCGAGATAGCAGGGAAGAGACCCAGTACTTC.

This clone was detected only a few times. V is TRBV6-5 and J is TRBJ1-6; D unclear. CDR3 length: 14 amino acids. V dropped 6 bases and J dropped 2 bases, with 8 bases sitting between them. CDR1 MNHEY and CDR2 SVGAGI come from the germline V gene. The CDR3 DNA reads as TGTGCCAGCAGATCAACAGCCTATAATTCACCCCTCCACTTT. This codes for CASRSTAYNSPLHF.

The chain's CDR3 is CASSLGTSGRNQETQYF. CDR3 coding DNA: TGCGCCAGCAGCTTGGGGACTAGCGGGAGGAACCAAGAGACCCAGTACTTC. V is TRBV5-1 and J is TRBJ2-5, with 14 nucleotides matching TRBD2. CDR3 size: 17 residues. V trimming: 0 bases; J trimming: 0 bases; junction bases outside the gene matches: 1. In germline, CDR1 is SGHRS, CDR2 YFSETQ.

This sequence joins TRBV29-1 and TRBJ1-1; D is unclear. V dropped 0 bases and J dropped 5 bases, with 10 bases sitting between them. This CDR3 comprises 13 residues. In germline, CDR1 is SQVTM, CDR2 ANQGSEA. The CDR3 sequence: CSVEEAPGTEAFF. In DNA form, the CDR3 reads TGCAGCGTTGAAGAAGCTCCAGGTACTGAAGCTTTCTTT.

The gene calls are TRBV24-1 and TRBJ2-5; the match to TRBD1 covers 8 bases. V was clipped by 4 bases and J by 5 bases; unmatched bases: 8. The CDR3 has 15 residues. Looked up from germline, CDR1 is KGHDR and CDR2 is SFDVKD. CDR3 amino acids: CATSERQGTGETQYF. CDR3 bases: TGTGCCACCAGTGAGCGACAGGGGACGGGGGAGACCCAGTACTTC.

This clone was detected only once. The chain's CDR3 is CAWSVTGNSPLHF. In DNA form, the CDR3 reads TGTGCCTGGAGTGTGACAGGCAATTCACCCCTCCACTTT. This chain joins TRBV30 and TRBJ1-6, with D possibly being TRBD1 (6 bases). The germline CDR1 and CDR2 sequences are GTSNPN and SVGIG (reference sequence). This CDR3 spans 13 amino acids. V was trimmed by 0 bases and J by 7 bases, leaving 7 bases between them.

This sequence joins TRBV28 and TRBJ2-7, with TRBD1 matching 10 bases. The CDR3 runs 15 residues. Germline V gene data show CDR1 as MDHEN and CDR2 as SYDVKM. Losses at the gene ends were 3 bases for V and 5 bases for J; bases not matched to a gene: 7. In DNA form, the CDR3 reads TGTGCCAGCAGTTTTAGGGACAGGGGTCGCCACGAGCAGTACTTC. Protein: CASSFRDRGRHEQYF.

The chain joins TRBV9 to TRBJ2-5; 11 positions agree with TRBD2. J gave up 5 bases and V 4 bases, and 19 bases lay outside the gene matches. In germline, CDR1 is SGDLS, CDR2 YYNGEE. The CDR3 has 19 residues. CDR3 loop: CASSMGGTGTSGFAETQYF. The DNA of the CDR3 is TGTGCCAGCAGCATGGGGGGAACCGGGACTAGCGGTTTCGCGGAGACCCAGTACTTC.

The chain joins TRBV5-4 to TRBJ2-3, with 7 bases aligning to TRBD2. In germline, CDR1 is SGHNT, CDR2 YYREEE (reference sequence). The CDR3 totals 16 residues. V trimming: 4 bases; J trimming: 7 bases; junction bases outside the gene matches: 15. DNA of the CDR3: TGTGCCAGCAGCCTGGGGCGGGCGGGAGAGGGATATACGCAGTATTTT. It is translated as CASSLGRAGEGYTQYF.

The CDR3 sequence is CASSASSTGLGNTIYF. The CDR3 DNA sequence: TGTGCCAGCAGCGCGAGCTCGACAGGATTGGGAAACACCATATATTTT. This chain links TRBV9 with TRBJ1-3, with D possibly matching TRBD1 (6 bases). The V gene lost 3 bases and the J gene lost 4 bases, with 17 bases spanning the gap. Germline V gene data show CDR1 as SGDLS and CDR2 as YYNGEE. The CDR3 is 16 residues long.